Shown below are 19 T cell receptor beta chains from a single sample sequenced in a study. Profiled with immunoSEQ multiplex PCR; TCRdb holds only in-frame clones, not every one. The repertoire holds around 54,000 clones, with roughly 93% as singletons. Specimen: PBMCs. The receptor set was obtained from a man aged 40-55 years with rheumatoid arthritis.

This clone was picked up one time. Here the CDR3 DNA reads TGTGCCTGGAGTAGAAGGGCCAGGAACACTGAAGCTTTCTTT. Translation gives CAWSRRARNTEAFF. V is TRBV30 and J is TRBJ1-1, with no clear D. V was clipped by 2 bases and J by 1 base, with 11 bases between them. Germline-derived CDR1 and CDR2 are GTSNPN and SVGIG (reference sequence). The length of the CDR3 is 14 residues.

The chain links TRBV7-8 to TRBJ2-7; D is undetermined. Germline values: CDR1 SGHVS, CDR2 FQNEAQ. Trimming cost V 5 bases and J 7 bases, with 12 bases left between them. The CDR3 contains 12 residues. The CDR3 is CASSHLNPEQYF. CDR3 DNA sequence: TGTGCCAGCAGCCACCTCAATCCGGAGCAGTACTTC.

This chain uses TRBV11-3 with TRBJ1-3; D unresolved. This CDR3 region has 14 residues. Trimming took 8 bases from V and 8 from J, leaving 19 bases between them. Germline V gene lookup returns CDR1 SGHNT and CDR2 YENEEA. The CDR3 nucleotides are TGTGCCAGCCAAGGGAGGGAACCGTCGGACACCATATATTTT. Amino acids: CASQGREPSDTIYF.

CDR3 DNA sequence: TGCGCCAGCAGCGGGCAGGTATATGGCTACACCTTC. Amino acid sequence: CASSGQVYGYTF. The chain couples TRBV5-1 to TRBJ1-2; no definite D call. Trimming took 4 bases from V and 5 from J, leaving 9 bases between them. Per the germline V gene, CDR1 is SGHRS and CDR2 is YFSETQ. The CDR3 contains 12 residues.

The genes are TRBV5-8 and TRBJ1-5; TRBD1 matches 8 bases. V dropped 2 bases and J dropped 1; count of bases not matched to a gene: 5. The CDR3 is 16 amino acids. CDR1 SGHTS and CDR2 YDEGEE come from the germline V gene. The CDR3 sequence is CASSFQGASSNQPQHF. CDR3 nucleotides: TGTGCCAGCAGCTTCCAGGGGGCGTCAAGCAATCAGCCCCAGCATTTT.

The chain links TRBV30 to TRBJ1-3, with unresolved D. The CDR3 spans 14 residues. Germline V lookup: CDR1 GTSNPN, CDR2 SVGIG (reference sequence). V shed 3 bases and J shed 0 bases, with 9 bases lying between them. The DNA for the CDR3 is TGTGCCTGGAGCAAGGAGAGCTCTGGAAACACCATATATTTT. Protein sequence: CAWSKESSGNTIYF.

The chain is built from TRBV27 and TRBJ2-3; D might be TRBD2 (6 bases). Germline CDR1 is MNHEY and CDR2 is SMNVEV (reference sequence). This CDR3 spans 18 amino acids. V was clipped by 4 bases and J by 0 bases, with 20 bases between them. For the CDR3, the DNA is TGTGCCAGCAGTTCGGCCCGGGGGATACCACTTAGCACAGATACGCAGTATTTT. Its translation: CASSSARGIPLSTDTQYF.

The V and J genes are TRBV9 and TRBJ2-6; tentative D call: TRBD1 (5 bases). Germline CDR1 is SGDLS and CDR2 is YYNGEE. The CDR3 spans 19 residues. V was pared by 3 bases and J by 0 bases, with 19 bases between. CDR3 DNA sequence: TGTGCCAGCAGCGCCCCAGCAGGGTACCCCAACTCTGGGGCCAACGTCCTGACTTTC. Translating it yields CASSAPAGYPNSGANVLTF.

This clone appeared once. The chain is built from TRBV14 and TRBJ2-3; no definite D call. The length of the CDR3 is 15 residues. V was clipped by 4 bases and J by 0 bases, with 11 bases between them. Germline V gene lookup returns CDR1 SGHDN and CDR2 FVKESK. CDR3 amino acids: CASSPRRASTDTQYF. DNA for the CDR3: TGTGCCAGCAGCCCTAGGCGCGCTAGCACAGATACGCAGTATTTT.

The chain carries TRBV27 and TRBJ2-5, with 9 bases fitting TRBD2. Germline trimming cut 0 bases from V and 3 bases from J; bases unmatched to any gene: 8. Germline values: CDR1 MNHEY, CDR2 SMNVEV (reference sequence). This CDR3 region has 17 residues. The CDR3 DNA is TGTGCCAGCAGTTTATCTCCGGTGATAGCGGGAGAAGAGACCCAGTACTTC. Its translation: CASSLSPVIAGEETQYF.

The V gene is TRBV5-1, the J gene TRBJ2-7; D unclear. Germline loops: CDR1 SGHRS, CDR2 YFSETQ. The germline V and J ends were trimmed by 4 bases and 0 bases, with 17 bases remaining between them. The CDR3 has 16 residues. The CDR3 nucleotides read TGCGCCAGCAGCCCCGAACCGGCGATGGGCTCCTACGAGCAGTACTTC. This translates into CASSPEPAMGSYEQYF.

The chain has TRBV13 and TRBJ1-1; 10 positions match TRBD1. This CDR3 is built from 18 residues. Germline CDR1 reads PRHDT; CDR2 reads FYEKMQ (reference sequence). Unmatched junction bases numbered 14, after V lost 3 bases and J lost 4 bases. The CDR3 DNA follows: TGTGCCAGCAGCTTCCGCTCCAGCCCGGGGACAGGGGCCACTGAAGCTTTCTTT. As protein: CASSFRSSPGTGATEAFF.

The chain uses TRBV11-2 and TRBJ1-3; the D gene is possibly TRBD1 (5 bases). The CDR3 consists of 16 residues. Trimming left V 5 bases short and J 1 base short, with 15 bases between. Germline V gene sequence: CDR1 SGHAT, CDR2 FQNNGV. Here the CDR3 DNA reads TGTGCCAGCAGCCTAAGACCAGGGTTATCTGGAAACACCATATATTTT. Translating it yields CASSLRPGLSGNTIYF.

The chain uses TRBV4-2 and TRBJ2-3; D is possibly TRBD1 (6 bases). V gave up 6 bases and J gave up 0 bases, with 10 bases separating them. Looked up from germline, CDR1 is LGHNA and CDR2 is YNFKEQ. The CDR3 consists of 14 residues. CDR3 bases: TGTGCCAGCAGATTTGGGGGCAGCACAGATACGCAGTATTTT. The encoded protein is CASRFGGSTDTQYF.

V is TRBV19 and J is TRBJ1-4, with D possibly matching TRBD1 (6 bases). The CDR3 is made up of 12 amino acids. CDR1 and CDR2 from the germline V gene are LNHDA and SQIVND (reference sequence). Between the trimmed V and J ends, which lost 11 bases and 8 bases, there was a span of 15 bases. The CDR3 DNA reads TGTGCCGCCGGGACAAGGGTAGAAAAACTGTTTTTT. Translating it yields CAAGTRVEKLFF.

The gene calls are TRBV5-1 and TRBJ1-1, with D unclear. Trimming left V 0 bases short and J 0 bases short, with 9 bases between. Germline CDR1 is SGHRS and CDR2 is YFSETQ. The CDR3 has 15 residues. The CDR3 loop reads CASSLGGQMNTEAFF. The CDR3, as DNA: TGCGCCAGCAGCTTGGGAGGTCAGATGAACACTGAAGCTTTCTTT. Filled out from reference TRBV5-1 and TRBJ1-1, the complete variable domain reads KAGVTQTPRYLIKTRGQQVTLSCSPISGHRSVSWYQQTPGQGLQFLFEYFSETQRNKGNFPGRFSGRQFSNSRSEMNVSTLELGDSALYLCASSLGGQMNTEAFFGQGTRLTVV.

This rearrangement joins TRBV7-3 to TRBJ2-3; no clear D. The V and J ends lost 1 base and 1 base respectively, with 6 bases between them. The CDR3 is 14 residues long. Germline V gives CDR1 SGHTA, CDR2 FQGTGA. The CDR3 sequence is CASSLNGRTDTQYF. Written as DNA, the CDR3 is TGTGCCAGCAGCTTAAATGGTCGCACAGATACGCAGTATTTT.

The CDR3 sequence is CASNLQNNPEAFF. The CDR3 nucleotides read TGTGCCAGCAACCTACAAAACAACCCTGAAGCTTTCTTT. The chain uses TRBV7-2 and TRBJ1-1, with D unresolved. The CDR3 is 13 amino acids. Germline-derived CDR1 and CDR2 are SGHTA and FQGNSA. Trimming took 7 bases from V and 6 from J, leaving 15 bases between them.

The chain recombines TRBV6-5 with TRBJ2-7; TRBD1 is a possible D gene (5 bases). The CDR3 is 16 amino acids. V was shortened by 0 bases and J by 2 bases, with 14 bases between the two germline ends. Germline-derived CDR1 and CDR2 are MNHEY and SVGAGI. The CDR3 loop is CASSYSIHGAPYEQYF. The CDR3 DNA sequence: TGTGCCAGCAGTTACTCGATTCATGGGGCTCCCTACGAGCAGTACTTC.